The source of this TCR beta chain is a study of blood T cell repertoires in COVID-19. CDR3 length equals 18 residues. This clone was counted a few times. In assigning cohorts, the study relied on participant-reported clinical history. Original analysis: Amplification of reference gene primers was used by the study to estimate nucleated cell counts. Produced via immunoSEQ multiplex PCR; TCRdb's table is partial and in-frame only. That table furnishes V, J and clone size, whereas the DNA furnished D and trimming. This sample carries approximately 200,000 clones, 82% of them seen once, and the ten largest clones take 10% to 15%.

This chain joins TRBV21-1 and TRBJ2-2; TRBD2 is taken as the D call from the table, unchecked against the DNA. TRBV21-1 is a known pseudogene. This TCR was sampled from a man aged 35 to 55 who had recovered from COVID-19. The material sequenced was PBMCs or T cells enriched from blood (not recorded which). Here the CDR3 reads CASSKWPGAGGEVGELFF. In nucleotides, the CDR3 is TGTGCCAGCAGCAAATGGCCCGGAGCGGGAGGTGAGGTCGGGGAGCTGTTTTTT.